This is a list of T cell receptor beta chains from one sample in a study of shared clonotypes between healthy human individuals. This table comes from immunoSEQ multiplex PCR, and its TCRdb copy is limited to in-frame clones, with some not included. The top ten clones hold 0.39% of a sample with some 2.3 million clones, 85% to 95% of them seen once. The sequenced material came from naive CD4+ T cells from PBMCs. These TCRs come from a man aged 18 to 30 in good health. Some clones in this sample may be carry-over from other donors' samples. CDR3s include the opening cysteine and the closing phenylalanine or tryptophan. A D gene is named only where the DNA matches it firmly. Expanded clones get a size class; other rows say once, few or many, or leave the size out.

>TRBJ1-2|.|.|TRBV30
CAWSVKREIYGYTF
TGTGCCTGGAGTGTAAAGCGTGAAATCTATGGCTACACCTTC
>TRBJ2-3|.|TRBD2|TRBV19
CASSIRPGTSGASTDTQYF
TGTGCCAGTAGTATCCGTCCCGGGACTAGCGGAGCTAGCACAGATACGCAGTATTTT
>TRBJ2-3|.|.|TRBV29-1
CSVARGLTDTQYF
TGCAGCGTTGCGCGAGGGCTCACAGATACGCAGTATTTT
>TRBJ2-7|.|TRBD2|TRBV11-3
CASSPGGRSYEQYF
TGTGCCAGCAGCCCGGGGGGGCGGTCCTACGAGCAGTACTTC
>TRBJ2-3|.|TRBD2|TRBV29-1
CSGLGGNSHSTDTQYF
TGCTCCGGGTTGGGGGGGAATAGTCATAGCACAGATACGCAGTATTTT
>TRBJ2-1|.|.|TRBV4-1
CASSQDPGFAYNEQFF
TGCGCCAGCAGCCAAGATCCCGGGTTCGCCTACAATGAGCAGTTCTTC
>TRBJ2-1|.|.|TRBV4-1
CASSQDGLALNNEQFF
TGCGCCAGCAGCCAAGATGGGCTAGCGCTAAACAATGAGCAGTTCTTC
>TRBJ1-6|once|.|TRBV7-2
CASSRQVPNSPLHF
TGTGCCAGCAGCCGACAAGTACCGAATTCACCCCTCCACTTT
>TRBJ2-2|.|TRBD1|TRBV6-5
CASSYRSGGTGELFF
TGTGCCAGCAGTTACAGATCAGGGGGCACCGGGGAGCTGTTTTTT
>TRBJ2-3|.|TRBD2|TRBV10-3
CAISDSTSGTDTQYF
TGTGCCATCAGTGATTCGACTAGCGGCACAGATACGCAGTATTTT
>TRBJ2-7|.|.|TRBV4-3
CASSQAAPPAYEQYF
TGCGCCAGCAGCCAAGCCGCGCCCCCCGCCTACGAGCAGTACTTC
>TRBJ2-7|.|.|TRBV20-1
CSAMRAYEQYF
TGCAGTGCTATGAGGGCGTACGAGCAGTACTTC
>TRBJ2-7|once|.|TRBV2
CASQRDSGGEQYF
TGTGCCAGTCAACGGGACTCCGGGGGCGAGCAGTACTTC
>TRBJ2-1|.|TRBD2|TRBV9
CASSVAAGGGGGRFF
TGTGCCAGCAGCGTAGCGGCGGGAGGGGGAGGAGGTCGGTTCTTC
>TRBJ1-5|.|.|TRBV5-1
CASSLITSNQPQHF
TGCGCCAGCAGCTTGATCACGTCCAATCAGCCCCAGCATTTT
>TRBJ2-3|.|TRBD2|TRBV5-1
CASSPGLAGVTDTQYF
TGCGCCAGCAGCCCCGGACTAGCGGGAGTCACGGATACGCAGTATTTT
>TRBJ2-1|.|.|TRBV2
CASSEALSGNEQFF
TGTGCCAGCAGTGAAGCATTAAGCGGTAATGAGCAGTTCTTC
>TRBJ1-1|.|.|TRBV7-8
CASSRLDMNTEAFF
TGTGCCAGCAGCCGCCTGGACATGAACACTGAAGCTTTCTTT
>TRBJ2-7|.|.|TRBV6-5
CASSQTGTRGREQYF
TGTGCCAGCAGTCAAACCGGGACAAGGGGCCGCGAGCAGTACTTC
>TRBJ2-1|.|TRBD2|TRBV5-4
CASSLGAGGINEQFF
TGTGCCAGCAGCTTGGGGGCGGGAGGGATCAATGAGCAGTTCTTC
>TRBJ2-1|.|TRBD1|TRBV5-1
CASSEDRGVNEQFF
TGCGCCAGCAGCGAGGACAGGGGTGTAAATGAGCAGTTCTTC
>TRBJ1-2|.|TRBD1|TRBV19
CASRSPGQIYGYTF
TGTGCCAGTCGGTCGCCGGGACAGATATATGGCTACACCTTC
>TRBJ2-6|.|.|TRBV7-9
CASTPWGSGANVLTF
TGTGCCAGCACCCCGTGGGGCTCTGGGGCCAACGTCCTGACTTTC
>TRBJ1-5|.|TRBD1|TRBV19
CASSPTGSMFLQPQHF
TGTGCCAGTAGCCCGACAGGGAGTATGTTTTTACAGCCCCAGCATTTT
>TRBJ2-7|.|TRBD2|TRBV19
CASSPLAGSSYEQYF
TGTGCCAGTAGTCCACTAGCGGGTAGCTCCTACGAGCAGTACTTC
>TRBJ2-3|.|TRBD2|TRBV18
CASSPDLVVAGVTDTQYF
TGTGCCAGCTCACCAGACCTGGTAGTAGCGGGGGTCACAGATACGCAGTATTTT
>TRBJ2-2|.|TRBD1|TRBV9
CASSPRTGRTGELFF
TGTGCCAGCAGCCCCCGGACAGGGAGGACCGGGGAGCTGTTTTTT
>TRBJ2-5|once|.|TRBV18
CASSPSRSQETQYF
TGTGCCAGCTCACCGTCGAGGAGCCAAGAGACCCAGTACTTC
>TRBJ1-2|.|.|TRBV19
CASSTYQGDYGYTF
TGTGCCAGTAGTACTTATCAGGGTGACTATGGCTACACCTTC
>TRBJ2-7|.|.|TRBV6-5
CASSRSGRDYEQYF
TGTGCCAGCAGTCGGTCGGGGCGGGACTACGAGCAGTACTTC
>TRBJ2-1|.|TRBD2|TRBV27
CASSPLSGGSYNEQFF
TGTGCCAGCAGTCCGCTTAGCGGGGGCTCCTACAATGAGCAGTTCTTC
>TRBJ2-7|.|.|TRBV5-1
CASSLVWSGPTYEQYF
TGCGCCAGCAGCTTGGTATGGTCGGGGCCCACCTACGAGCAGTACTTC
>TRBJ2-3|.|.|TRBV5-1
CASSFGGLSADTQYF
TGCGCCAGCAGCTTCGGGGGGCTTAGCGCAGATACGCAGTATTTT
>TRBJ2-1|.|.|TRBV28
CASSWYSQGNEQFF
TGTGCCAGCAGTTGGTATAGCCAGGGCAATGAGCAGTTCTTC
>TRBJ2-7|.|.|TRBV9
CASSVGLRDLTYEQYF
TGTGCCAGCAGCGTCGGGCTACGGGACCTTACCTACGAGCAGTACTTC
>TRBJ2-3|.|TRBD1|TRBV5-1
CASTQRGTVSTDTQYF
TGCGCCAGCACCCAGAGAGGGACAGTTAGCACAGATACGCAGTATTTT
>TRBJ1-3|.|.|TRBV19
CASKTDSGNTIYF
TGTGCCAGTAAGACTGATTCTGGAAACACCATATATTTT